This passage covers 2 T cell receptor beta chains from one sample sequenced in a study of T cells in Graves' hyperthyroidism and ophthalmopathy. Using RNA transcripts as the source, TCR beta CDR3 regions were amplified. HTBI primers were used for first-round RT-PCR of the TCR CDR3. TCRdb re-derived calls from the multiplex PCR reads in MiXCR, one entry per CDR3 protein. The sample has 490,000 or so distinct CDR3 sequences, 35% to 50% seen once. Sequenced sample: peripheral blood or thyroid tissue (not recorded which). These receptors all come from an adult woman with Graves' disease, either hyperthyroidism or ophthalmopathy (not recorded which).

The V and J genes are TRBV29-1 and TRBJ1-1; 10 bases align to TRBD1. The CDR3 has 12 residues. Germline assignment: CDR1 SQVTM and CDR2 ANQGSEA. Unmatched junction bases numbered 5, after V lost 8 bases and J lost 5 bases. In nucleotides, the CDR3 is TGCAGCCTTCGGACAGGGGGGACTGAAGCTTTCTTT. Residues: CSLRTGGTEAFF. Filled out from reference TRBV29-1 and TRBJ1-1, the complete variable domain reads SAVISQKPSRDICQRGTSLTIQCQVDSQVTMMFWYRQQPGQSLTLIATANQGSEATYESGFVIDKFPISRPNLTFSTLTVSNMSPEDSSIYLCSLRTGGTEAFFGQGTRLTVV.

This clonotype was detected a few times. The chain recombines TRBV2 with TRBJ1-4, with 8 nucleotides matching TRBD1. The length of the CDR3 is 14 residues. Germline V gene lookup returns CDR1 SNHLY and CDR2 FYNNEI. V shed 5 bases and J 6 bases; nucleotides not matched to a gene: 5. CDR3 region: CASSRTGTDEKLFF. For the CDR3, the DNA is TGTGCCAGCAGTCGGACAGGGACGGATGAAAAACTGTTTTTT.